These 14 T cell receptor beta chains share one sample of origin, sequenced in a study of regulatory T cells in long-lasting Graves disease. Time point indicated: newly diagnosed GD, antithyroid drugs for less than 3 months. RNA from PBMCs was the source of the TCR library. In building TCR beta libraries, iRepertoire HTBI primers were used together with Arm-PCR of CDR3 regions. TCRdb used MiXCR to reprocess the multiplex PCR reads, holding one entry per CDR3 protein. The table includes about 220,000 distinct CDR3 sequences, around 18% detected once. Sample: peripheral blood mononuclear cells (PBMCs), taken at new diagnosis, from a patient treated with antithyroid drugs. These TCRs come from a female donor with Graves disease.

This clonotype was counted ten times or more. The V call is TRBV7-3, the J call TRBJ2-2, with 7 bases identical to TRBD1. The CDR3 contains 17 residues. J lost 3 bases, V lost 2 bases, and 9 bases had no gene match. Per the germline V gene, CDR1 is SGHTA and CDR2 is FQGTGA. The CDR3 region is CASSLVSGTDYTGELFF. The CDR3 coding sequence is TGTGCCAGCAGCTTAGTGTCTGGGACAGACTACACCGGGGAGCTGTTTTTT.

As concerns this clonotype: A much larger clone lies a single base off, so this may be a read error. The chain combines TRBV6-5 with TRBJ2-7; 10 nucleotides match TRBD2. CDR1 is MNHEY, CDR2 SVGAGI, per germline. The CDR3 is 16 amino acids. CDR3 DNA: TGTGTCAGCAGTTACACAAGCGGGAGGGCCTTATACGAGCAGTACTTC. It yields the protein CVSSYTSGRALYEQYF.

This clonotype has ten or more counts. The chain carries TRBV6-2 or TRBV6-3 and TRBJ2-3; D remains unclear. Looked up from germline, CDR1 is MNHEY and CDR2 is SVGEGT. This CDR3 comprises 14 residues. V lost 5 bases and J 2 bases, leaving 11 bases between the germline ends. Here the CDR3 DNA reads TGTGCCAGCAGTGATTTAGGGATCACAGATACGCAGTATTTT. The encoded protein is CASSDLGITDTQYF.

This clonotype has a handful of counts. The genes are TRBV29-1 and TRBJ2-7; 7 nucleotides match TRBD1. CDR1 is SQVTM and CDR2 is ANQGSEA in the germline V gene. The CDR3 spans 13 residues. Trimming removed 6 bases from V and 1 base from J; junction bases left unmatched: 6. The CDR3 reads CSVRDSRSYEQYF. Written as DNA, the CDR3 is TGCAGCGTCCGGGACAGCAGATCCTACGAGCAGTACTTC.

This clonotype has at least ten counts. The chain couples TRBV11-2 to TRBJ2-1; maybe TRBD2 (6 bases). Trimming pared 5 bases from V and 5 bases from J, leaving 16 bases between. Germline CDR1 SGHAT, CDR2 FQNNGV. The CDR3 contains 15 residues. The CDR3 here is CASSRIMGLHNEQFF. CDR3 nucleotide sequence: TGTGCCAGCAGCCGAATTATGGGACTGCACAATGAGCAGTTCTTC.

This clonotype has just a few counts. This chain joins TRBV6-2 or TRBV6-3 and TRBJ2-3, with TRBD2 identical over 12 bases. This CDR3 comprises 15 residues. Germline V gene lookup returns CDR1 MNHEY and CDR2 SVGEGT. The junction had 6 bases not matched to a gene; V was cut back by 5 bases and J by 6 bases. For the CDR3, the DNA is TGTGCCAGCAGTGAGACTAGCGGGAGTCTCGATACGCAGTATTTT. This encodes CASSETSGSLDTQYF.

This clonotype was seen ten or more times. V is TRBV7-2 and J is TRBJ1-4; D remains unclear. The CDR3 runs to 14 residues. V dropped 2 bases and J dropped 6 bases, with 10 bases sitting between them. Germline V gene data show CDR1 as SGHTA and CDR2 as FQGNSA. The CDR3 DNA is TGTGCCAGCAGCTTACGGGTCTTGGATGAAAAACTGTTTTTT. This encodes CASSLRVLDEKLFF.

CDR3 in amino acids: CASSTGLAAYNEQYF. DNA for the CDR3: TGTGCCAGCAGTACTGGACTAGCGGCATACAATGAGCAGTACTTC. This chain joins TRBV6-1 and TRBJ2-7; 10 bases are a match to TRBD2. V was pared by 5 bases and J by 7 bases, with 11 bases of the junction left unmatched. There are 15 residues in the CDR3. CDR1 is MNHNS, CDR2 SASEGT, per germline.

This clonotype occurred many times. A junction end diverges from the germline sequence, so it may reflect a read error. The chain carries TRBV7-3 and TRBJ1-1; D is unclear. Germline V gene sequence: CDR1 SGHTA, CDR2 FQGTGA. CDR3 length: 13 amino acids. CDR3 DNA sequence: TGTGCTAGCAGCTTAGGTGTAGGGACTGAAGCTTTCTTT. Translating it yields CASSLGVGTEAFF.

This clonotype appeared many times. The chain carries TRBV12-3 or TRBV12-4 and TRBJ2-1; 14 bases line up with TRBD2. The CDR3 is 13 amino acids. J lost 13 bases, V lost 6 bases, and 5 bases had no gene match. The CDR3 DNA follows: TGTGCCAGCAGGGGGACTAGCGGGGGAGTCCAGTTCTTC. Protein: CASRGTSGGVQFF.

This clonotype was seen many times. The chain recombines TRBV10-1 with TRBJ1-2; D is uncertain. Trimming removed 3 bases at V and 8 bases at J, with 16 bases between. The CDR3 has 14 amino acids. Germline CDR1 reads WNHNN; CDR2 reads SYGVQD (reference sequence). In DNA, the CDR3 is TGCGCCAGCAGTGAATCGGGATTTTTCGGGGGCTACACCTTC. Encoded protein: CASSESGFFGGYTF.

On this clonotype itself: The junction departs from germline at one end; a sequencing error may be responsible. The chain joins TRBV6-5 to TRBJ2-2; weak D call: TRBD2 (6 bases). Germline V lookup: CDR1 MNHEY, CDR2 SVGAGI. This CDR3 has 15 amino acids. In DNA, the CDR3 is TGTGCCAGCAGTTCAGGGCTAGCAGAAACCGGGGGGCTGTTTTTT. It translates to CASSSGLAETGGLFF.

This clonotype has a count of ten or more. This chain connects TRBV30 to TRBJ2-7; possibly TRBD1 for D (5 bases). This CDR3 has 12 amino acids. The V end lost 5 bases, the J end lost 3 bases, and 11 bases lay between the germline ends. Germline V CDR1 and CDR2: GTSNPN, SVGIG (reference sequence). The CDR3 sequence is CAWGQGNYEQYF. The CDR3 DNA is TGTGCCTGGGGGCAGGGTAACTACGAGCAGTACTTC. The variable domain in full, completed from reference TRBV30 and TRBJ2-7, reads SQTIHQWPATLVQPVGSPLSLECTVEGTSNPNLYWYRQAAGRGLQLLFYSVGIGQISSEVPQNLSASRPQDRQFILSSKKLLLSDSGFYLCAWGQGNYEQYFGPGTRLTVT.

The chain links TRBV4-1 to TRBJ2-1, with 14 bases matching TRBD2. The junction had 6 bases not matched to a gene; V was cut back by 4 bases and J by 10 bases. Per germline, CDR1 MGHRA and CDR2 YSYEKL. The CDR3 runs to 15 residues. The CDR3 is CASSPGLAGEREQFF. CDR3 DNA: TGCGCCAGCAGCCCGGGACTAGCGGGAGAAAGGGAGCAGTTCTTC.